This section outlines one T cell receptor beta chain sequence together with its context. This clonotype was detected many times. Its antigen specificity is not known. Base qualities are not recorded, but no much larger clone differs from it by a single base. Libraries were built with RACE. These reads were obtained on a NextSeq 500. During library preparation, unique molecular identifiers were attached to individual cDNA molecules so that TCRs could be counted in a quantitative, reproducible way. For every blood RNA sample, sequencing covered both the TCR alpha and TCR beta chains. The authors' analysis ran thus. The median number of TCRs per sample was around 100,000, ranging from about 20,000 to 750,000. V, J and CDR3 annotation of the TCR reads was carried out using the Decombinator software suite. To make PS versus PT1 abundance plots, every sample was subsampled to the same number of TCRs (28,000). Expanded TCRs were defined as absent before sensitization and observed at least eight times at the 2-week time point. TCRdb applied fastp at Q25 and MiXCR to the public reads, then kept only in-frame beta chains. Under each unique CDR3 protein, matching rows form one entry showing the most common genes and DNA. It is TCRdb's table, rather than the study itself, that gives the V and J calls and clone size. For this sample the table gives tens of thousands of distinct CDR3 sequences, of which 9.5% to 15% were detected only once. The ten most abundant clones make up 4.5% to 6% of the sample.

The data were taken from a study of human T cells and chemical hapten exposure (dated by TCRdb to 2020 to 2022). For the study in its entirety: For sensitization, 2% DPC in acetone was applied to an approximately 2 cm by approximately 2 cm area of upper inner arm skin. Weekly therapeutic DPC doses were additionally applied to the scalp of patients throughout the roughly 24-week study period. Patch tests used Finn chambers with 0.01% DPC on the upper back, scored after 6 days by International Contact Dermatitis Research Group standards. Most of the patients in the cohort were female, and the cohort covered alopecia areata with under or over 50% scalp involvement, alopecia totalis and alopecia universalis. Libraries were pooled for sequencing, and per-sample TCR yields varied mainly because of small differences in library volumes within the pool. The study tracked peripheral blood TCR repertoire changes in vivo during primary and secondary sensitization to the hapten diphenylcyclopropenone (DPC) in alopecia patients. Blood samples were taken from patients before sensitization (week 0) and then at 2, 6 and about 24 weeks after DPC sensitization. For TCR sequencing, blood came from 25 to 35 alopecia patients at anywhere from one to four time points (pre-sensitization, 2, 6 and 24 weeks). Study-wide conclusions, independent of this receptor: After repeated subsampling, the strength of the expansion versus patch-test correlation and the threshold at which it became significant changed. Patch test score correlated positively with the number of PT1 expanded TCRs, reaching significance at thresholds 8, 16 and 32 but not at 4. Significantly more large CDR3 similarity clusters were formed by expanded TCRs than by pre-sensitization or healthy control sets, consistent with antigen-driven responses. DPC sensitization did not change the number of TCRs with a frequency above 1 in 1000, and there was no evidence of changes in global repertoire structure. All patients had alopecia, a presumed autoimmune disease, so their immune response might differ from that of healthy individuals.

This specimen's time point label, per the study, means: pre-sensitization, week 0. Read against the paper, the sample's treatment or condition label means: therapeutic diphenylcyclopropenone sensitization with weekly scalp DPC. At every patch-test visit, the blood draw took place before the patch test was put on. Patients were eligible if aged 18 to 70, diagnosed with alopecia and judged suitable for DPC therapy, and pregnant patients were excluded. Total RNA was extracted from unfractionated whole blood that had been collected in Tempus Blood RNA tubes. CDR1 and CDR2 are drawn from the germline V gene: SGHTA, FQGNSA. From its cysteine to its phenylalanine, the CDR3 spans 16 amino acids. The DNA shown is the 48-base CDR3, in frame from base 1. At the junction V is shortened by 1 base and J by 1 base, with 12 bases in between.

This sequence originates from a woman in her twenties or thirties with alopecia areata. Some clones in this sample may be carry-over from other donors' samples. Sequencing used whole blood, obtained in connection with sensitization to the hapten diphenylcyclopropenone (DPC). This receptor chain uses TRBV7-2 and TRBJ2-3; a weak D assignment points to TRBD2 (5 bases agree). The CDR3 corresponds to CASSLVRPGGTDTQYF. The DNA sequence is TGTGCCAGCAGCTTAGTCCGGCCCGGGGGCACAGATACGCAGTATTTT.